These T cell receptor beta chains were read from a single sample in a study of T-cell memory formation after mild COVID-19. TCRdb reprocessed the 5' RACE reads via MiXCR and lists one record per CDR3 protein. This sample carries some 330,000 distinct CDR3 sequences, more than 20% of them seen once, and the ten largest clones take roughly an eighth. Sequencing used PBMCs or a T cell subset sorted from them (not recorded which). The origin of the receptors is an adult woman who had mild COVID-19 (a few samples of this study predate the infection). Cell type and time point are not known. The CDR3 runs from the conserved cysteine through the conserved F or W. The D gene is left open where the match is weak. Size is omitted from some rows. Given values are once, few, many or a class for expanded clones.

d_call	v_call	j_call	clone_size	cdr3_nt	cdr3_aa
TRBD1	TRBV10-3	TRBJ2-7	few	TGTGCCACCACCGGGACAGGGGGCGAGCAGTACTTC	CATTGTGGEQYF
TRBD1	TRBV24-1	TRBJ2-7	few	TGTGCCACCAGCTATGGGACAGGGGGCGAGCAGTACTTC	CATSYGTGGEQYF
TRBD2	TRBV18	TRBJ2-7	few	TGTGCCAGCTCACCGCTTACTAGCGGGGGGTCCTACGAGCAGTACTTC	CASSPLTSGGSYEQYF
NA	TRBV12-3/TRBV12-4	TRBJ1-2	NA	TGTGCCAGCAGTTTAGTAGGGTTTTACTACACCTTC	CASSLVGFYYTF
TRBD1	TRBV19	TRBJ2-1	NA	TGTGCCAGTACCGCGGGACAGGGGAACAATGAGCAGTTCTTC	CASTAGQGNNEQFF
NA	TRBV11-2	TRBJ1-2	NA	TGTGCCAGCAGCTTAGGCTTCGTGGATGGCTACACCTTC	CASSLGFVDGYTF
NA	TRBV29-1	TRBJ1-2	NA	TGCAGCGTTGTGGACCCGGGAAACTATGGCTACACCTTC	CSVVDPGNYGYTF
TRBD1	TRBV4-1	TRBJ2-5	NA	TGCGCCAGCAGCCACTTGTCAGGGGGTGGGGAGACCCAGTACTTC	CASSHLSGGGETQYF
TRBD1	TRBV4-1	TRBJ1-1	NA	TGCGCCAGCAGCCAAGTTGGGACAGGGTCCCCTGAAGCTTTCTTT	CASSQVGTGSPEAFF
TRBD2	TRBV7-8	TRBJ2-3	few	TGTGCCAGCAGCGGCCAAGGAACCGGGACTAGCGTATCGGATACGCAGTATTTT	CASSGQGTGTSVSDTQYF
NA	TRBV7-2	TRBJ2-3	NA	TGTGCCAGCAGCTTAGGGGGGGACTCGAAGAAGCAGTATTTT	CASSLGGDSKKQYF
TRBD1	TRBV4-1	TRBJ1-2	NA	TGCGCCAGCAGCCGCGATCTTGACAGGGAGAACTATGGCTACACCTTC	CASSRDLDRENYGYTF
NA	TRBV12-3/TRBV12-4	TRBJ1-1	NA	TGTGCCAGCAGTTTACCATCGGGGGGAACTGAAGCTTTCTTT	CASSLPSGGTEAFF
NA	TRBV12-3/TRBV12-4	TRBJ1-2	few	TGTGCCAGCAGTGGGAGACAGGAGGGTGGCTACACCTTC	CASSGRQEGGYTF
NA	TRBV7-3	TRBJ2-5	once	TGTGCCAGCAGCTTAACAGGAGGGAAAGAGACCCAGTACTTC	CASSLTGGKETQYF
NA	TRBV7-2	TRBJ2-5	NA	TGTGCCAGCAGCTTAAGCGGCGTTAGTCGGGAGACCCAGTACTTC	CASSLSGVSRETQYF
NA	TRBV29-1	TRBJ1-1	few	TGCAGCGTTCAAGGGGTAAGGGTCAACACTGAAGCTTTCTTT	CSVQGVRVNTEAFF
NA	TRBV10-3	TRBJ2-7	few	TGTGCCATCAGTGAAGGTGTGTACGAGCAGTACTTC	CAISEGVYEQYF
TRBD1	TRBV5-1	TRBJ2-7	few	TGCGCCAGCAGCTTGGCCCGGGGCTTACAGGGGTACTTCTACGAGCAGTACTTC	CASSLARGLQGYFYEQYF
TRBD2	TRBV10-3	TRBJ2-1	few	TGTGCCATCAGTGAGTCGTTCGGGGGGGATGAGCAGTTCTTC	CAISESFGGDEQFF
NA	TRBV3-1	TRBJ2-5	NA	TGTGCCAGCAGCCAAGTATCCTGGGAGACCCAGTACTTC	CASSQVSWETQYF
NA	TRBV7-9	TRBJ2-7	NA	TGTGCCAGCAGCTTTCTTCAGGGACTCTCCTACGAGCAGTACTTC	CASSFLQGLSYEQYF
TRBD2	TRBV5-1	TRBJ2-7	NA	TGCGCCAGCAGCTTGCTCTTCACTAGCGGGAGACCCTACGAGCAGTACTTC	CASSLLFTSGRPYEQYF
TRBD2	TRBV7-2	TRBJ2-3	few	TGTGCCAGCAGCTTCTCCTCTAGCGGGAGTGAAGATACGCAGTATTTT	CASSFSSSGSEDTQYF
NA	TRBV7-6	TRBJ2-3	few	TGTGCCAGCAGCTTAGCGCCTAGTCACACAGATACGCAGTATTTT	CASSLAPSHTDTQYF
NA	TRBV2	TRBJ1-6	NA	TGTGCCAGCAGCCAGGAAGGGCATGGTAATTCACCCCTCCACTTT	CASSQEGHGNSPLHF
TRBD1	TRBV4-1	TRBJ2-4	few	TGCGCCAGCAGCCAAGACTTCCGGACAGGGGCCAAAAACATTCAGTACTTC	CASSQDFRTGAKNIQYF
NA	TRBV18	TRBJ1-2	NA	TGTGCCAGCTCACCTCCCATGATACAGGGCTCCGGCTACACCTTC	CASSPPMIQGSGYTF
NA	TRBV21-1	TRBJ2-7	few	TGTGCCAGCAGCTTGACGTTCCTTTCCGGGACTAGCGGGGGCTACGAGCAGTACTTC	CASSLTFLSGTSGGYEQYF
TRBD1	TRBV11-1	TRBJ2-1	NA	TGTGCCAGCAGCGTTGGGACAGGGGATAACAATGAGCAGTTCTTC	CASSVGTGDNNEQFF
TRBD1	TRBV29-1	TRBJ2-7	NA	TGCAGCGTCAGACAGGGGGGCTACGAGCAGTACTTC	CSVRQGGYEQYF
NA	TRBV5-1	TRBJ2-7	NA	TGCGCCAGCAGCCTCTGGGACTCAACGCCCCCCCACGAGCAGTACTTC	CASSLWDSTPPHEQYF
TRBD2	TRBV4-1	TRBJ2-5	many	TGCGCCAGCAGCCAAGAAGCGGGGGGCCAAGAGACCCAGTACTTC	CASSQEAGGQETQYF
TRBD1	TRBV5-1	TRBJ2-5	few	TGCGCCAGCAGCCTGGGCCTCCGGGACAGAGAAGAGACCCAGTACTTC	CASSLGLRDREETQYF
TRBD2	TRBV7-9	TRBJ2-1	NA	TGTGCCAGCAGCTTACCACTAGCGGGAGGGTACAGGGAGCAGTTCTTC	CASSLPLAGGYREQFF
NA	TRBV7-9	TRBJ1-3	NA	TGTGCCAGCAGCCCGAGGGGGGCTGGAAACACCATATATTTT	CASSPRGAGNTIYF
NA	TRBV12-3/TRBV12-4	TRBJ1-2	NA	TGTGCCAGCAGCCATCAGGGAGGTACTAACTATGGCTACACCTTC	CASSHQGGTNYGYTF
NA	TRBV19	TRBJ2-3	few	TGTGCCAGTAGTAGCCCCAGGGGTGGGCGCACGGATACGCAGTATTTT	CASSSPRGGRTDTQYF
NA	TRBV27	TRBJ2-1	few	TGTGCCAGCAGTTTATTTGCGGGGGCGAGATACAATGAGCAGTTCTTC	CASSLFAGARYNEQFF
NA	TRBV7-9	TRBJ2-2	NA	TGTGCCAGCAGCTTAGCAAGCGGATACACCGGGGAGCTGTTTTTT	CASSLASGYTGELFF
NA	TRBV5-1	TRBJ1-1	NA	TGCGCCAGCAGCTGGGCCGGGGGTAATACTGAAGCTTTCTTT	CASSWAGGNTEAFF
NA	TRBV20-1	TRBJ2-1	few	TGCAGTGCTAGTAGCGTAACCCATAGGCGGTTCTTC	CSASSVTHRRFF
NA	TRBV4-1	TRBJ2-6	NA	TGCGCCAGCAGCCACCGGGGGGCGTCTGGGGCCAACGTCCTGACTTTC	CASSHRGASGANVLTF
NA	TRBV18	TRBJ1-2	few	TGTGCCAGCTCACCACCGGACAGACCTAACTATGGCTACACCTTC	CASSPPDRPNYGYTF
NA	TRBV7-9	TRBJ2-1	NA	TGTGCCAGCAGCCAAGGGTCAGACAATGAGCAGTTCTTC	CASSQGSDNEQFF
TRBD1	TRBV7-6	TRBJ1-5	NA	TGTGCCAGCAGCCCAATGACAGGGACCCTTCAGCCCCAGCATTTT	CASSPMTGTLQPQHF
NA	TRBV7-9	TRBJ1-1	few	TGTGCCAGCAAAAGTGGGGGTGATACTGAAGCTTTCTTT	CASKSGGDTEAFF
NA	TRBV12-3/TRBV12-4	TRBJ2-2	NA	TGTGCCAGCACCCGACAGGGACTCGCGAACACCGGGGAGCTGTTTTTT	CASTRQGLANTGELFF
NA	TRBV10-3	TRBJ2-1	NA	TGTGCCATCAGTGAGTCGATTTATGAGCAGTTCTTC	CAISESIYEQFF